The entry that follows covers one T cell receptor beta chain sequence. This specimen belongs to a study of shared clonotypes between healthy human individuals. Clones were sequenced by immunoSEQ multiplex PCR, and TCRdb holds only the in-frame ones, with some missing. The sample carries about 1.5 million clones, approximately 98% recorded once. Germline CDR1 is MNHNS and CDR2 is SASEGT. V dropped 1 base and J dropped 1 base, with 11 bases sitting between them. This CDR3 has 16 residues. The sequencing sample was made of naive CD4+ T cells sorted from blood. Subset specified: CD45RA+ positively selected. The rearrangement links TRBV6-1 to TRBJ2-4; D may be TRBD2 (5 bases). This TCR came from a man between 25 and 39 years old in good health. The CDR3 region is CASSEGGGWAKNIQYF. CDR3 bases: TGTGCCAGCAGTGAAGGCGGAGGTTGGGCCAAAAACATTCAGTACTTC.